The clone carrying this T cell receptor beta chain has only a few counts. This record belongs to a study of T cell clones after liver transplantation. The assay was immunoSEQ multiplex PCR, and TCRdb's table has in-frame clones only and misses some. The table lists 20,000 to 25,000 clones, nearly 80% of them singletons. This CDR3 is built from 12 residues. Germline CDR1 and CDR2: MNHEY and SVGAGI. V was clipped by 8 bases and J by 4 bases; unmatched bases: 5. The clonotype originates from a human patient who received a liver transplant. The graft donor may be the source of some T cells. V is TRBV6-5 and J is TRBJ2-7; TRBD2 matches at 7 bases. This specimen was CD8+ T cells from blood, taken roughly 56 months after liver transplant. The CDR3 reads CASGLGSYEQYF. DNA for the CDR3: TGTGCCAGCGGACTAGGATCTTACGAGCAGTACTTC.